These 19 T cell receptor beta chains originate from one sample sequenced in a study of OX40 agonist ivuxolimab in advanced cancers. Library method: the immunoSEQ multiplex PCR assay. TCRdb obtained this table from immuneACCESS and retained in-frame rearrangements with V and J assigned. These tables miss some clones; where compared with another copy, unresolved V genes account for less than half of the shortfall, and the remainder is unexplained. A total of 150,000 to 190,000 clones appear in this sample, roughly 94% of them only once. Together, the top ten hold about 0.31% of the sample. The input for sequencing was CD4+ or CD8+ T cells sorted from blood, taken in a trial of the OX40 agonist ivuxolimab. These TCRs come from an adult with an advanced solid tumor such as melanoma, head and neck, liver or kidney cancer.

The CDR3, as DNA: TGTGCCAGCTACGACAGGGGCTACGAGCAGTACTTC. Translating it yields CASYDRGYEQYF. This chain joins TRBV6-1 and TRBJ2-7; 8 bases are shared with TRBD1. Germline lookup yields CDR1 MNHNS and CDR2 SASEGT. Unmatched junction bases numbered 3, after V lost 8 bases and J lost 3 bases. The CDR3 is made up of 12 amino acids.

V usage is TRBV12-2 and J usage is TRBJ2-7. TRBV12-2 counts as a pseudogene. This CDR3 has 13 amino acids. As DNA, the CDR3 is TGTGCAAGTCGCTTAACTTCGGACCCCGAGCAGTACTTC. As protein: CASRLTSDPEQYF.

V usage is TRBV6-5 and J usage is TRBJ1-1; a weak D match, TRBD1 (5 bases). From germline, CDR1 is MNHEY and CDR2 SVGAGI. The V and J ends lost 6 bases and 4 bases respectively, with 18 bases between them. This CDR3 is 15 amino acids long. The CDR3 DNA is TGTGCCAGCAGATCCTCCGGGGCCCCCGGCACTGAAGCTTTCTTT. Its protein is CASRSSGAPGTEAFF.

The rearrangement links TRBV19 to TRBJ2-5; D is possibly TRBD1 or TRBD2 (5 bases each). The ends were cut back, 5 bases at V and 5 bases at J, with 12 bases in the middle. CDR3 size: 13 residues. Germline assignment: CDR1 LNHDA and CDR2 SQIVND (reference sequence). CDR3 coding DNA: TGTGCCAGTAGTTGGGGCCGCGGGGAGACCCAGTACTTC. Residues: CASSWGRGETQYF.

This clone occurred a few times. J is TRBJ1-2 and V is TRBV6-5, with D tentatively TRBD1 (5 bases). Germline CDR1 reads MNHEY; CDR2 reads SVGAGI. Trimming shortened V by 0 bases and J by 5 bases, and 10 bases separated the two germline ends. The CDR3 extends over 14 amino acids. For the CDR3, the DNA is TGTGCCAGCAGTTACTCCAGGGACCAATATGGCTACACCTTC. Protein product: CASSYSRDQYGYTF.

This clone occurred a few times. The chain couples TRBV28 to TRBJ1-6; a possible D gene is TRBD1 (5 bases). Germline loops: CDR1 MDHEN, CDR2 SYDVKM. The CDR3 length is 14 residues. The V end was cut by 2 bases, the J end by 4 bases, with 6 bases between. CDR3: CASSLRQYNSPLHF. In DNA form, the CDR3 reads TGTGCCAGCAGTTTACGACAGTATAATTCACCCCTCCACTTT.

V usage is TRBV7-2 and J usage is TRBJ1-5; D is unresolved. Trimming shortened V by 1 base and J by 5 bases, and 9 bases separated the two germline ends. The CDR3 runs to 14 residues. The germline CDR1 and CDR2 sequences are SGHTA and FQGNSA. The CDR3 DNA is TGTGCCAGCAGCTTAGGAGGAAGGGATCAGCCCCAGCATTTT. It encodes CASSLGGRDQPQHF.

The rearrangement links TRBV7-9 to TRBJ2-2; possible D gene TRBD2, 6 bases. Germline V gene sequence: CDR1 SEHNR, CDR2 FQNEAQ (reference sequence). The CDR3 has 19 residues. V dropped 8 bases and J dropped 0 bases, with 25 bases sitting between them. The CDR3 loop is CASPSSLVKGTSNTGELFF. The CDR3 DNA reads TGTGCCAGCCCATCCTCTTTGGTGAAGGGGACTTCGAACACCGGGGAGCTGTTTTTT.

The CDR3 DNA is TGCAGCGTTGGCGGGGGATTGGGCACCGGGGAGCTGTTTTTT. This codes for CSVGGGLGTGELFF. The chain carries TRBV29-1 and TRBJ2-2, with 7 bases lining up with TRBD2. Germline V gene lookup returns CDR1 SQVTM and CDR2 ANQGSEA. V trimming: 4 bases; J trimming: 4 bases; junction bases outside the gene matches: 6. The CDR3 is made up of 14 amino acids.

The chain joins TRBV5-1 to TRBJ2-5, with TRBD2 as a possible D gene (6 bases). The CDR3 is 14 amino acids. V lost 3 bases, J lost 1 base, and 10 bases lay in between. Germline loops: CDR1 SGHRS, CDR2 YFSETQ. The CDR3 loop reads CASSSNGGQETQYF. The CDR3 nucleotides read TGCGCCAGCAGCTCCAACGGGGGCCAAGAGACCCAGTACTTC.

The rearrangement links TRBV4-3 to TRBJ2-7; D not certain. Germline loops: CDR1 LGHNA, CDR2 YSLEER. This CDR3 comprises 13 residues. V shed 1 base and J shed 2 bases, with 6 bases lying between them. This CDR3 reads CASSQGKAYEQYF. The DNA for the CDR3 is TGCGCCAGCAGCCAAGGTAAAGCCTACGAGCAGTACTTC.

V usage is TRBV18 and J usage is TRBJ1-2; perhaps TRBD1 as D (5 bases). The CDR3 covers 15 residues. CDR1 is KGHSH and CDR2 is LQKENI in the germline V gene. V lost 1 base, J lost 4 bases, and 13 bases lay in between. CDR3 in amino acids: CASSPQGPAGYGYTF. The CDR3 DNA reads as TGTGCCAGCTCACCACAGGGGCCCGCGGGCTATGGCTACACCTTC.

The chain recombines TRBV6-5 with TRBJ1-1; no firm D call. In germline, CDR1 is MNHEY, CDR2 SVGAGI. Trimming took 0 bases from V and 1 from J, leaving 6 bases between them. The CDR3 runs to 14 residues. The CDR3 loop reads CASSYSNANTEAFF. For the CDR3, the DNA is TGTGCCAGCAGTTACTCGAATGCGAACACTGAAGCTTTCTTT.

The chain employs TRBV6-6 and TRBJ1-1, with D possibly being TRBD1 (5 bases). V was pared by 7 bases and J by 11 bases, with 17 bases between. The CDR3 runs to 12 residues. Germline CDR1 reads MNHNY; CDR2 reads SVGAGI (reference sequence). Here the CDR3 DNA reads TGTGCCAGCAAGGGGAGCGCACGGGGGGCTTTCTTT. Translated: CASKGSARGAFF.

The rearrangement links TRBV9 to TRBJ2-3; 10 bases line up with TRBD2. Germline CDR1 is SGDLS and CDR2 is YYNGEE. The trim removed 6 bases at V and 2 bases at J, leaving 9 bases unmatched. The CDR3 length is 16 residues. CDR3 region: CASTRLGTSATDTQYF. CDR3 nucleotide sequence: TGTGCCAGCACACGACTAGGGACTAGCGCCACAGATACGCAGTATTTT.

V gene TRBV5-4 combines with J gene TRBJ2-7; D perhaps matches TRBD1 (6 bases). Germline V gene lookup returns CDR1 SGHNT and CDR2 YYREEE (reference sequence). The CDR3 is 14 residues long. Trimming removed 3 bases from V and 1 base from J, with 11 bases in between. CDR3 nucleotide sequence: TGTGCCAGCAGCTCCCGGACAGATTCCTACGAGCAGTACTTC. Its protein product is CASSSRTDSYEQYF.

The chain is built from TRBV2 and TRBJ2-2, with TRBD1 matching 9 bases. Germline CDR1 and CDR2: SNHLY and FYNNEI. Unmatched junction bases numbered 6, after V lost 8 bases and J lost 5 bases. The CDR3 spans 14 residues. CDR3 amino acids: CASESTGGTGELFF. The CDR3 nucleotides read TGTGCCAGCGAATCGACAGGGGGGACCGGGGAGCTGTTTTTT.

CDR3 loop: CASSVVGTSGYEQYF. Written as DNA, the CDR3 is TGTGCCAGCAGCGTAGTGGGGACTAGCGGGTACGAGCAGTACTTC. The genes are TRBV9 and TRBJ2-7; 12 nucleotides agree with TRBD2. Germline CDR1 SGDLS, CDR2 YYNGEE. The J segment lost 4 bases and the V segment lost 0 bases, leaving 2 bases of the junction unmatched. The CDR3 spans 15 residues. The variable domain in full, with the rest retrieved from reference TRBV9 and TRBJ2-7, is DSGVTQTPKHLITATGQRVTLRCSPRSGDLSVYWYQQSLDQGLQFLIQYYNGEERAKGNILERFSAQQFPDLHSELNLSSLELGDSALYFCASSVVGTSGYEQYFGPGTRLTVT.

This chain uses TRBV18 with TRBJ1-4, with 10 bases matching TRBD1. This CDR3 comprises 17 residues. V shed 4 bases, J shed 3 bases, and the junction held 8 bases outside the gene matches. CDR1 and CDR2 from the germline V gene are KGHSH and LQKENI. CDR3 sequence: CASSLGRQGAANEKLFF. Written as DNA, the CDR3 is TGTGCCAGCTCACTGGGACGACAGGGGGCAGCTAATGAAAAACTGTTTTTT.